One sample yielded the 23 T cell receptor beta chains listed below, sequenced in a study of OX40 agonist ivuxolimab in advanced cancers. Assay used: immunoSEQ multiplex PCR; TCRdb lists only in-frame clones, some missing. The sample yields approximately 24,000 clones, under 80% seen once. The sample consisted of CD4+ or CD8+ T cells sorted from blood, taken in a trial of the OX40 agonist ivuxolimab. These receptors all come from an adult with an advanced solid tumor such as melanoma, head and neck, liver or kidney cancer.

This clone occurred a few times. The genes are TRBV20-1 and TRBJ1-1; D remains ambiguous. The germline V gene has CDR1 DFQATT and CDR2 SNEGSKA (reference sequence). The CDR3 is 11 residues long. Trimming stripped 6 bases from V and 11 bases from J, with 16 bases between. DNA for the CDR3: TGCAGTGCCCAGGCCGCGGGCTCGGCTTTCTTT. As protein: CSAQAAGSAFF.

This clone was observed a few times. The chain recombines TRBV5-4 with TRBJ2-7; D is perhaps TRBD1 or TRBD2 (5 bases each). V was trimmed by 2 bases and J by 2 bases, leaving 14 bases between them. This CDR3 is built from 15 residues. The germline CDR1 and CDR2 sequences are SGHNT and YYREEE (reference sequence). Here the CDR3 DNA reads TGTGCCAGCAGCTTTGGTGGGACGGATGCCTACGAGCAGTACTTC. This codes for CASSFGGTDAYEQYF.

In regard to this clone: Other DNA sequences from this sample encode an identical CDR3 as well. V gene TRBV7-8 combines with J gene TRBJ1-2; TRBD1 might be the D (5 bases). Trimming removed 9 bases from V and 7 bases from J, with 18 bases in between. The CDR3 has 13 residues. CDR1 and CDR2 (germline): SGHVS, FQNEAQ. CDR3 sequence (DNA): TGTGCCAGTAGCCCACCTGGGGGGGGTGGCTACACCTTC. Translation gives CASSPPGGGGYTF.

This chain joins TRBV2 and TRBJ2-1; D remains ambiguous. CDR1 is SNHLY and CDR2 is FYNNEI in the germline V gene. The ends were cut back, 2 bases at V and 10 bases at J, with 18 bases in the middle. This CDR3 has 15 residues. CDR3 coding DNA: TGTGCCAGCAGTGAAATCCAGTCCCTCCAATTAGAGCAGTTCTTC. It yields the protein CASSEIQSLQLEQFF.

The chain employs TRBV12-5 and TRBJ1-5; unclear D gene. CDR3 length equals 13 residues. Germline V gene sequence: CDR1 LGHNT, CDR2 FRNRAP. V was cut by 4 bases and J by 4 bases, with 8 bases left in between. The CDR3 is CASGSTVNQPQHF. In nucleotides, the CDR3 is TGTGCTAGTGGTTCAACTGTGAATCAGCCCCAGCATTTT.

The genes are TRBV7-2 and TRBJ2-7, with TRBD2 as a possible D gene (6 bases). CDR3 size: 13 residues. Trimming took off 5 bases at V and 7 bases at J, with 15 bases between the two ends. The germline gives CDR1 SGHTA, CDR2 FQGNSA. The CDR3 here is CASSPALAGEQYF. The CDR3 bases are TGTGCCAGCAGCCCGGCCCTTGCGGGGGAGCAGTACTTC.

V and J are TRBV4-2 and TRBJ2-5; tentative D call: TRBD1 (5 bases). The CDR3 is made up of 15 amino acids. Trimming shortened V by 1 base and J by 5 bases, and 14 bases separated the two germline ends. Germline values: CDR1 LGHNA, CDR2 YNFKEQ. The CDR3 here is CASSQGGFSMETQYF. The DNA of the CDR3 is TGTGCCAGCAGCCAAGGGGGCTTCAGTATGGAGACCCAGTACTTC.

V is TRBV9 and J is TRBJ2-7; 8 nucleotides line up with TRBD2. Germline loops: CDR1 SGDLS, CDR2 YYNGEE. V lost 2 bases, J lost 5 bases, and 6 bases stayed unmatched. This CDR3 region has 14 residues. The CDR3, as DNA: TGTGCCAGCAGCGTCAGCGGGGGTAGCGACGAGCAGTACTTC. Its translation: CASSVSGGSDEQYF.

This clone has only a few counts. The rearrangement links TRBV15 to TRBJ2-1; 7 bases agree with TRBD1. Germline CDR1 is LNHNV and CDR2 is YYDKDF (reference sequence). The CDR3 covers 15 residues. With 5 bases clipped from V and 7 bases from J, the junction kept 11 bases outside the gene matches. In DNA, the CDR3 is TGTGCCACCAGCTTTCCAGGGGGTGAGGCGAATGAGCAGTTCTTC. Its translation: CATSFPGGEANEQFF.

This chain links TRBV5-6 with TRBJ2-7; 8 bases are shared with TRBD2. V lost 7 bases and J lost 4; bases outside the gene matches: 13. CDR3 length: 15 amino acids. The germline V gene has CDR1 SGHDT and CDR2 YYEEEE. The chain's CDR3 is CASGGSGDPGYEQYF. CDR3 bases: TGTGCCAGCGGTGGTAGCGGGGACCCGGGATACGAGCAGTACTTC.

This clone was observed a few times. The chain recombines TRBV5-8 with TRBJ1-1; D might be TRBD1 (6 bases). CDR1 and CDR2 from the germline V gene are SGHTS and YDEGEE. The CDR3 totals 13 residues. V gave up 3 bases and J gave up 6 bases, with 12 bases separating them. Here the CDR3 DNA reads TGTGCCAGCAGCTACGGGGGGCAGGCTGAAGCTTTCTTT. Translated: CASSYGGQAEAFF.

The chain recombines TRBV12-5 with TRBJ2-2; D call uncertain. The germline V and J ends were trimmed by 0 bases and 3 bases, with 14 bases remaining between them. The germline V gene encodes CDR1 LGHNT and CDR2 FRNRAP. The CDR3 is 17 residues long. The CDR3 coding sequence is TGTGCTAGTGGTTTGGTACTGAGGTTACCCGACACCGGGGAGCTGTTTTTT. Its protein product is CASGLVLRLPDTGELFF.

The rearrangement uses TRBV7-9 and TRBJ2-3; tentatively, D is TRBD1 or TRBD2 (6 bases each). Trimming stripped 1 base from V and 1 base from J, with 9 bases between. This CDR3 spans 15 amino acids. The germline gives CDR1 SEHNR, CDR2 FQNEAQ (reference sequence). CDR3 DNA sequence: TGTGCCAGCAGCTTAGTGGGGGGCGGCACAGATACGCAGTATTTT. It is translated as CASSLVGGGTDTQYF.

The CDR3 region has the DNA TGTGCCAGTAGTATAGTGTCCCGGCTGGACTATGGCTACACCTTC. Protein sequence: CASSIVSRLDYGYTF. This chain uses TRBV19 with TRBJ1-2; unclear D gene. CDR3 size: 15 residues. Per germline, CDR1 LNHDA and CDR2 SQIVND (reference sequence). Trimming took off 1 base at V and 3 bases at J, with 12 bases between the two ends.

This clone is labeled as medium-sized. The V and J genes are TRBV2 and TRBJ2-1; D call uncertain. The CDR3 has 11 amino acids. Trimming shortened V by 5 bases and J by 10 bases, and 9 bases separated the two germline ends. Germline V gives CDR1 SNHLY, CDR2 FYNNEI. The CDR3 here is CASSYAPEQFF. The DNA for the CDR3 is TGTGCCAGCAGTTATGCACCGGAGCAGTTCTTC.

In this sample, this clone turned up once. The V gene is TRBV29-1, the J gene TRBJ1-2, with 7 nucleotides matching TRBD1. The CDR3 has 14 residues. Germline-derived CDR1 and CDR2 are SQVTM and ANQGSEA. V lost 7 bases and J lost 0; bases outside the gene matches: 8. CDR3 sequence: CSAGTVTTNYGYTF. The CDR3 region has the DNA TGCAGCGCGGGGACAGTGACTACTAACTATGGCTACACCTTC.

J is TRBJ2-7 and V is TRBV27, with D possibly TRBD2 on 6 matching bases. Trimming stripped 3 bases from V and 3 bases from J, with 12 bases between. Germline V gene lookup returns CDR1 MNHEY and CDR2 SMNVEV (reference sequence). The CDR3 spans 14 residues. In DNA, the CDR3 is TGTGCCAGCAGTTTGTCTCGGGGGTACTACGAGCAGTACTTC. Protein sequence: CASSLSRGYYEQYF.

The chain carries TRBV6-1 and TRBJ2-7; the D gene is possibly TRBD1 (6 bases). This CDR3 has 14 amino acids. Trimming cost V 6 bases and J 3 bases, with 15 bases left between them. Germline CDR1 MNHNS, CDR2 SASEGT. This chain's CDR3 is CASSQNRVYYEQYF. CDR3 coding DNA: TGTGCCAGCAGCCAAAACAGGGTCTACTACGAGCAGTACTTC.

The chain combines TRBV27 with TRBJ2-3; no firm D call. This CDR3 has 13 residues. V was clipped by 1 base and J by 4 bases, with 6 bases between them. Germline assignment: CDR1 MNHEY and CDR2 SMNVEV (reference sequence). DNA for the CDR3: TGTGCCAGCAGTTTATTAGGACCAGATACGCAGTATTTT. This gives the protein CASSLLGPDTQYF.

There are a few counts of this clone. V gene TRBV27 combines with J gene TRBJ2-2; the D gene could be TRBD1 or TRBD2 (5 bases each). Trimming left V 0 bases short and J 7 bases short, with 9 bases between. The CDR3 sequence is 14 residues long. Germline values: CDR1 MNHEY, CDR2 SMNVEV (reference sequence). As DNA, the CDR3 is TGTGCCAGCAGTTTATCGGGGGTGGGCGGGGAGCTGTTTTTT. Translation gives CASSLSGVGGELFF.

This sequence joins TRBV27 and TRBJ1-5; the D gene is possibly TRBD1 (5 bases). V shed 8 bases and J shed 7 bases, with 9 bases lying between them. Per the germline V gene, CDR1 is MNHEY and CDR2 is SMNVEV (reference sequence). This CDR3 spans 11 amino acids. CDR3 sequence: CASGTTQPQHF. Written as DNA, the CDR3 is TGTGCCAGCGGGACCACGCAGCCCCAGCATTTT.

This chain joins TRBV6-5 and TRBJ2-1; D unresolved. V gave up 5 bases and J gave up 6 bases, with 11 bases separating them. Germline V gene lookup returns CDR1 MNHEY and CDR2 SVGAGI. This CDR3 contains 13 residues. This CDR3 is CASSRVPSNEQFF. The CDR3 DNA reads as TGTGCCAGCAGTCGAGTTCCTAGCAATGAGCAGTTCTTC.

This sequence joins TRBV9 and TRBJ1-1, with 7 nucleotides matching TRBD1. Germline V gives CDR1 SGDLS, CDR2 YYNGEE. The V segment lost 4 bases and the J segment 3 bases; nucleotides outside the gene matches: 6. The CDR3 totals 14 residues. The CDR3 nucleotides read TGTGCCAGCAGCACAGGGGAGGTGGACACTGAAGCTTTCTTT. It codes for CASSTGEVDTEAFF.